What follows are 2 T cell receptor beta chains derived from one specimen sequenced in a study of monozygotic twins with inflammatory bowel disease. TCRdb re-analyzed the 5' RACE reads; it lists each CDR3 protein once, without DNA. The sample features 420,000 or so distinct CDR3 sequences, with approximately 2.3% in its top ten. The sequenced material came from blood. These receptors were obtained from a human donor with ulcerative colitis or Crohn's disease, or a healthy co-twin of an affected twin (not recorded which).

CDR3 in amino acids: CASSLLGGYNSPLHF. The rearrangement links TRBV12-3 or TRBV12-4 to TRBJ1-6. This CDR3 has 15 residues.

The CDR3 protein is CASSQVRGWEETQYF. This chain joins TRBV11-2 and TRBJ2-5; the TCRdb D gene call, TRBD1, has no DNA to confirm it. The CDR3 runs to 15 residues. Germline V lookup: CDR1 SGHAT, CDR2 FQNNGV. Filled out from reference TRBV11-2 and TRBJ2-5, the complete variable domain reads EAGVAQSPRYKIIEKRQSVAFWCNPISGHATLYWYQQILGQGPKLLIQFQNNGVVDDSQLPKDRFSAERLKGVDSTLKIQPAKLEDSAVYLCASSQVRGWEETQYFGPGTRLLVL.